Below are 2 T cell receptor beta chains sequenced from a single sample in a study of shared clonotypes between healthy human individuals. Repertoires were generated with immunoSEQ multiplex PCR, while TCRdb's copy carries only in-frame clones and drops some. The sample includes 1.6 million or so clones, 98% to 99% of them seen just once. Sequences were obtained from naive CD4+ T cells sorted from blood. Sample subset: CD45RA+ positively selected. The receptor source for this set is a man aged 25-45 years in good health.

The rearrangement joins TRBV5-4 to TRBJ1-5; D remains ambiguous. The germline gives CDR1 SGHNT, CDR2 YYREEE (reference sequence). Deletions cut 4 bases from V and 5 bases from J, with 7 bases between. This CDR3 region has 12 residues. CDR3 DNA sequence: TGTGCCAGCAGCCTCCCTGATCAGCCCCAGCATTTT. It is translated as CASSLPDQPQHF.

V gene TRBV25-1 combines with J gene TRBJ1-2; D uncertain. The CDR3 sequence is 11 residues long. The ends were cut back, 5 bases at V and 8 bases at J, with 9 bases in the middle. Germline V gene sequence: CDR1 MGHDK, CDR2 SYGVNS. CDR3 DNA sequence: TGTGCCAGCAGTCAAAGTCTCGGCTACACCTTC. Protein sequence: CASSQSLGYTF.